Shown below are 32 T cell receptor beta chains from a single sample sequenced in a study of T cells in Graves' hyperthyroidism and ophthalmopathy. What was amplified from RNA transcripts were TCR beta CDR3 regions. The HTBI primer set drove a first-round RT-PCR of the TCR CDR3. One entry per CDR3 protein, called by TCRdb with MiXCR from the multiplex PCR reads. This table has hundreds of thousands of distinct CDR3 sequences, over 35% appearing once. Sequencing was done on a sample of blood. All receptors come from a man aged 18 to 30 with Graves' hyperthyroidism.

CDR3 amino acids: CASSGSRQGRTHLHF. The CDR3 DNA reads as TGTGCCAGCAGTGGATCCAGACAGGGGAGGACACACCTCCACTTT. This chain connects TRBV25-1 to TRBJ1-6; 8 positions agree with TRBD1. With 4 bases clipped from V and 15 bases from J, the junction kept 14 bases outside the gene matches. Germline CDR1 reads MGHDK; CDR2 reads SYGVNS. The CDR3 length is 15 residues.

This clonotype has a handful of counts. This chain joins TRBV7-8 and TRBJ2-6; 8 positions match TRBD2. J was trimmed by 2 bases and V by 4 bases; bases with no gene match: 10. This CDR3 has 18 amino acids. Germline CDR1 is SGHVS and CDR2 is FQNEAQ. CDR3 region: CASSYEGLAGTGANVLTF. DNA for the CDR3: TGTGCCAGCAGCTACGAGGGGCTAGCGGGTACTGGGGCCAACGTCCTGACTTTC. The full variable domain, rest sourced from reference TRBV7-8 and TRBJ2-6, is GAGVSQSPRYKVAKRGQDVALRCDPISGHVSLFWYQQALGQGPEFLTYFQNEAQLDKSGLPSDRFFAERPEGSVSTLKIQRTQQEDSAVYLCASSYEGLAGTGANVLTFGAGSRLTVL.

CDR3 sequence reads: CASSQAGPGKYF. The CDR3, as DNA: TGTGCCAGCAGCCAGGCGGGACCTGGAAAGTACTTC. The gene calls are TRBV14 and TRBJ2-7; weak D call: TRBD2 (6 bases). Germline V gene lookup returns CDR1 SGHDN and CDR2 FVKESK. V lost 3 bases and J 11 bases, leaving 14 bases between the germline ends. CDR3 size: 12 residues.

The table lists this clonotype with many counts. CDR3 coding DNA: TGTGCCAGCATCGGACAGGTCAATCAGCCCCAGCATTTT. It is translated as CASIGQVNQPQHF. V and J are TRBV6-1 and TRBJ1-5; TRBD1 matches at 7 bases. V was pared by 7 bases and J by 3 bases, with 3 bases of the junction left unmatched. CDR1 is MNHNS and CDR2 is SASEGT in the germline V gene. This CDR3 is built from 13 residues.

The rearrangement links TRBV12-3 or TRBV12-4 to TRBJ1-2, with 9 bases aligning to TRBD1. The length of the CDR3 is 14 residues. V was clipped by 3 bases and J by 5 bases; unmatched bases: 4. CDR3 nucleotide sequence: TGTGCCAGCAGTTTTTACGGGACAGGGTATGGCTACACCTTC. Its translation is CASSFYGTGYGYTF.

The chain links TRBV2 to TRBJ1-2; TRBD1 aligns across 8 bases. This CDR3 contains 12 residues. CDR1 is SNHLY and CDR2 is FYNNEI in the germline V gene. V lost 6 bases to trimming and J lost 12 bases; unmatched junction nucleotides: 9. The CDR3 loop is CASSPGQGIDTF. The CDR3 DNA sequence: TGTGCCAGCAGCCCTGGACAGGGCATCGACACCTTC.

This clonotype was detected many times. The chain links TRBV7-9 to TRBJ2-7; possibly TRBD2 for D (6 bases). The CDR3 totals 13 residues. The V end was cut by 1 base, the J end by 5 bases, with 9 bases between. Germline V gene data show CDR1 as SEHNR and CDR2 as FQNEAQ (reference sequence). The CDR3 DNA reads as TGTGCCAGCAGCTTAGGGACTACGAACGAGCAGTACTTC. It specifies CASSLGTTNEQYF.

The CDR3 spells CASSQDLAGAGTQYF. In nucleotides, the CDR3 is TGCGCCAGCAGCCAAGACCTAGCGGGAGCGGGGACCCAGTACTTC. The V and J genes are TRBV4-3 and TRBJ2-5, with 10 positions matching TRBD2. V lost 0 bases to trimming and J lost 7 bases; unmatched junction nucleotides: 5. The CDR3 length is 15 residues. The V gene's germline CDR1 is LGHNA and CDR2 YSLEER.

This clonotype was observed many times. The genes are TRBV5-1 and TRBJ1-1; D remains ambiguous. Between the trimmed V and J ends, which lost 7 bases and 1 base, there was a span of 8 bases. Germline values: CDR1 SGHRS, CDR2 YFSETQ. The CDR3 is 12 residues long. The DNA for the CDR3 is TGCGCCAGCCATAACGAGAACACTGAAGCTTTCTTT. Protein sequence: CASHNENTEAFF.

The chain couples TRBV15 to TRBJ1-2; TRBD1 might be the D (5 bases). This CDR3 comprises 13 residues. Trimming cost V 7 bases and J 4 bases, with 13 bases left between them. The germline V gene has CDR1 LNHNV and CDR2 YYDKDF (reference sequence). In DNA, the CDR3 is TGTGCCACCACGCCGGGACCGAGCTATGGCTACACCTTC. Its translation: CATTPGPSYGYTF.

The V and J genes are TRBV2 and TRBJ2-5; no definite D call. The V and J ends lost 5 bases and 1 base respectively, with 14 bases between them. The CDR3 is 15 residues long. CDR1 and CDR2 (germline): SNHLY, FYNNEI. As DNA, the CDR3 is TGTGCCAGCAGTACTACTTGGAGCTCCCAAGAGACCCAGTACTTC. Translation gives CASSTTWSSQETQYF.

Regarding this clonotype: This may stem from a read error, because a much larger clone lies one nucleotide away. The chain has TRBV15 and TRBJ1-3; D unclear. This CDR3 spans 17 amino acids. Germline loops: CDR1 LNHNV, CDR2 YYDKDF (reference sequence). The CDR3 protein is CGTSRAPQLPSGNTIYF. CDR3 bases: TGTGGCACCAGCAGAGCCCCGCAACTTCCCTCTGGAAACACCATATATTTT. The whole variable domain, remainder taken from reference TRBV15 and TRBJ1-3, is DAMVIQNPRYQVTQFGKPVTLSCSQTLNHNVMYWYQQKSSQAPKLLFHYYDKDFNNEADTPDNFQSRRPNTSFCFLDIRSPGLGDTAMYLCGTSRAPQLPSGNTIYFGEGSWLTVV.

CDR3 region: CASSFGPEGTGLATETQYF. In nucleotides, the CDR3 is TGTGCCAGCAGCTTCGGGCCCGAGGGGACGGGACTAGCGACGGAGACCCAGTACTTC. The chain recombines TRBV11-2 with TRBJ2-5; 10 bases align to TRBD2. Losses at the gene ends were 3 bases for V and 5 bases for J; bases not matched to a gene: 18. The CDR3 consists of 19 residues. The germline V gene encodes CDR1 SGHAT and CDR2 FQNNGV.

Written as DNA, the CDR3 is TGTGCCAGCCCGAGCGGGGGCCCCGGGGAGCTGTTTTTT. It translates to CASPSGGPGELFF. This chain connects TRBV27 to TRBJ2-2, with 8 bases lining up with TRBD2. V was pared by 8 bases and J by 6 bases, with 5 bases of the junction left unmatched. Germline V gene sequence: CDR1 MNHEY, CDR2 SMNVEV (reference sequence). This CDR3 region has 13 residues.

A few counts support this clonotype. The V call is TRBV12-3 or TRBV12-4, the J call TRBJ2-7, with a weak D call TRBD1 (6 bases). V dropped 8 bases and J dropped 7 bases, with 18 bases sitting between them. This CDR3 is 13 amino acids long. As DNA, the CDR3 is TGTGCCAGCGGTCGAGGACAGCGGTGGGAGCAGTACTTC. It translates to CASGRGQRWEQYF.

CDR3 residues: CASRQLTGVNTGELFF. In DNA, the CDR3 is TGTGCCAGCAGACAACTCACAGGGGTGAACACCGGGGAGCTGTTTTTT. The chain uses TRBV6-6 and TRBJ2-2, with 7 bases identical to TRBD1. Losses at the gene ends were 6 bases for V and 1 base for J; bases not matched to a gene: 8. CDR1 and CDR2 from the germline V gene are MNHNY and SVGAGI (reference sequence). The CDR3 spans 16 residues.

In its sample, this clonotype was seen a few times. CDR3 nucleotide sequence: TGTGCCAGCAGCTTAACTCCTTTGGGAGAGAACACTGAAGCTTTCTTT. Translating it yields CASSLTPLGENTEAFF. This rearrangement joins TRBV7-3 to TRBJ1-1, with no clear D. The CDR3 loop spans 16 amino acids. CDR1 and CDR2 (germline): SGHTA, FQGTGA. V was clipped by 0 bases and J by 1 base, with 12 bases between them.

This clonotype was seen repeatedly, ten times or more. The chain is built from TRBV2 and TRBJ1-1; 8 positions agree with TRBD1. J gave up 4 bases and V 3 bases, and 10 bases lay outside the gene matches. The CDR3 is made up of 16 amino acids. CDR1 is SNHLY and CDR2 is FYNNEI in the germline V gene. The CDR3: CASSDVRQGIRTEAFF. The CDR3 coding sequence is TGTGCCAGCAGTGATGTCCGACAGGGGATTCGCACTGAAGCTTTCTTT.

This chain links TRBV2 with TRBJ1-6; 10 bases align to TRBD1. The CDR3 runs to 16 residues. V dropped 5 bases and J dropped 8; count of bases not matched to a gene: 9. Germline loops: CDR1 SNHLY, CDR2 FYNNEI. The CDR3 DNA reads TGTGCCAGCAGTTTAGTCGGACAGGGGGTGTATTCACCCCTCCACTTT. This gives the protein CASSLVGQGVYSPLHF.

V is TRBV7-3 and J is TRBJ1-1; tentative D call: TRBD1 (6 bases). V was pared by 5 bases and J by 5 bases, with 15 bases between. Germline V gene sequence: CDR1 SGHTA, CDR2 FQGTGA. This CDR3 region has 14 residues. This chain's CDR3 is CASSPRGAVTEAFF. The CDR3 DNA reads TGTGCCAGCAGCCCAAGGGGGGCTGTGACTGAAGCTTTCTTT.

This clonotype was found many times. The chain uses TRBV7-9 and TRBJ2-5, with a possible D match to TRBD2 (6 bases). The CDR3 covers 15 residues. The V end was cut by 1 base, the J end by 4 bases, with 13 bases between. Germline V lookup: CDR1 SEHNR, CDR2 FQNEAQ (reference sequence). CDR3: CASSLVRRAAETQYF. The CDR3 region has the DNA TGTGCCAGCAGCTTAGTTCGGAGGGCCGCAGAGACCCAGTACTTC. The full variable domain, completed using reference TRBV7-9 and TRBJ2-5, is DTGVSQNPRHKITKRGQNVTFRCDPISEHNRLYWYRQTLGQGPEFLTYFQNEAQLEKSRLLSDRFSAERPKGSFSTLEIQRTEQGDSAMYLCASSLVRRAAETQYFGPGTRLLVL.

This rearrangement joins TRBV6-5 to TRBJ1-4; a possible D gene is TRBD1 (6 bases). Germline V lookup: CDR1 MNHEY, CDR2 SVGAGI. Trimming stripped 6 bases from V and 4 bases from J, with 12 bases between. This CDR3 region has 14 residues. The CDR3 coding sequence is TGTGCCAGCAGCCCGAGGGGGGATAATGAAAAACTGTTTTTT. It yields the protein CASSPRGDNEKLFF.

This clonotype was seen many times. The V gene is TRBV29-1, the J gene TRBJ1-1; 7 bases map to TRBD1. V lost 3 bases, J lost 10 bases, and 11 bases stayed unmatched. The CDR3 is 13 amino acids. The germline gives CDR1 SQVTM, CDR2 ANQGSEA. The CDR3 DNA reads TGCAGCGTTGAGGAGGGGGCCGCATATCGAGCTTTCTTT. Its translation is CSVEEGAAYRAFF.

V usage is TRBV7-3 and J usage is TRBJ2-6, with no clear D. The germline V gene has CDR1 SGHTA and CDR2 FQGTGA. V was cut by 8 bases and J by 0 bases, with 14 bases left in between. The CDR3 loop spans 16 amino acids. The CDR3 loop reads CASGPSRASGANVLTF. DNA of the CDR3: TGTGCCAGCGGCCCCTCTAGGGCCTCTGGGGCCAACGTCCTGACTTTC.

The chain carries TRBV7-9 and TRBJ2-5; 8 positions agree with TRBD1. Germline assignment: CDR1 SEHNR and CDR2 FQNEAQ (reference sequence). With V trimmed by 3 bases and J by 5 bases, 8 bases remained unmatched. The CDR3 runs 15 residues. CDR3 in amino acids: CASSFGRGLVETQYF. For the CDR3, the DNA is TGTGCCAGCAGCTTTGGCAGGGGGCTGGTCGAGACCCAGTACTTC.

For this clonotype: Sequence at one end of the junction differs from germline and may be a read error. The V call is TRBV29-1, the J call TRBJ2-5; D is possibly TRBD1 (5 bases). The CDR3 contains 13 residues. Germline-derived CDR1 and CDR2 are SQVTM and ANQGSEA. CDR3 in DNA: TGCAGCCTTGACCTACAGGTTCAAGAGACCCAGCACTTC. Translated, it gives CSLDLQVQETQHF.

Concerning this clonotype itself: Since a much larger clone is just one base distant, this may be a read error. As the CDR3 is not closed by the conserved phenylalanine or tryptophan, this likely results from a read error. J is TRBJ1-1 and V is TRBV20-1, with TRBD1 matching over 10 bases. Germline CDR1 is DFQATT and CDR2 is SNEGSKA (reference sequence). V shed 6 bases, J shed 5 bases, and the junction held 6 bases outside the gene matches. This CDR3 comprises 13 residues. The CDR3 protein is CSAFRQGATEAFL. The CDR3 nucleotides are TGCAGTGCCTTTAGACAGGGGGCGACTGAAGCTTTCTTG.

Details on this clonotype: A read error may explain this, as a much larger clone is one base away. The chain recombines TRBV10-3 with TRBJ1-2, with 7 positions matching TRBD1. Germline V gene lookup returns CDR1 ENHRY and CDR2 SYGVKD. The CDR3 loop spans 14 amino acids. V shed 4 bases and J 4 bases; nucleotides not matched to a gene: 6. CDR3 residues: CAISAGGGSYGYTF. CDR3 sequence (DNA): TGTGCCATCAGTGCAGGGGGGGGCAGCTATGGCTACACCTTC.

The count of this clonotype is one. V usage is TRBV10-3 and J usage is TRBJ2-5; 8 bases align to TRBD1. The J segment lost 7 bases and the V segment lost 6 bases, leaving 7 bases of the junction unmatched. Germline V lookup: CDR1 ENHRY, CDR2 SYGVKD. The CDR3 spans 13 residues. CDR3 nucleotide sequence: TGTGCCATCAGGGAAGGACAGGGAGGGACCCAGTACTTC. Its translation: CAIREGQGGTQYF.

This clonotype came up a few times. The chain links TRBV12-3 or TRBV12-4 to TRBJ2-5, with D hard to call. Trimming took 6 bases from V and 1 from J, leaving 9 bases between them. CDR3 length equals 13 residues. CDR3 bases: TGTGCCAGCAGGCCCGCCGCCCAAGAGACCCAGTACTTC. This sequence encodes CASRPAAQETQYF.

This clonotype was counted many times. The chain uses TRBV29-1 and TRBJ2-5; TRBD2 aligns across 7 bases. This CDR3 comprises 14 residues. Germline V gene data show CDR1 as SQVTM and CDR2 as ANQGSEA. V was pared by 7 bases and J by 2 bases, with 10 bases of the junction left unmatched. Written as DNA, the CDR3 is TGCAGCGCCCCAGGGACTATCCGACAAGAGACCCAGTACTTC. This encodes CSAPGTIRQETQYF.

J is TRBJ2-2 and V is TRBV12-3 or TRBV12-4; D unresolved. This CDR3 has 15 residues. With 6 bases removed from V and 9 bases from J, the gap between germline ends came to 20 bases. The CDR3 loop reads CASSTRRMGTWELFF. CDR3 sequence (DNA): TGTGCCAGCAGCACCCGGCGGATGGGAACCTGGGAGCTGTTTTTT.